This T cell receptor beta chain comes out of a study of blood T cells in healthy people across ages. Together with a sample-barcoded 5' primer, a J-beta primer mix was included in a second PCR lasting roughly 6 to 12 cycles. TCRdb redid the calling of the 5' RACE reads with MiXCR, one entry per CDR3 protein. In the table there are 1,100,000 or so distinct CDR3 sequences, more than 40% of which are singletons. This clonotype was counted between two and nine times. Trimming left V 5 bases short and J 2 bases short, with 13 bases between. The CDR3 is made up of 14 amino acids. Germline CDR1 is LGHDT and CDR2 is YNNKEL (reference sequence).

Sequencing was performed on blood. V gene TRBV3-1 combines with J gene TRBJ2-7; D may be TRBD2 (5 bases). This sequence was found in a woman in her sixties in good health. CDR3 region: CASSWRADPYEQYF. CDR3 in DNA: TGTGCCAGCAGCTGGCGGGCGGACCCCTACGAGCAGTACTTC.